This is a list of T cell receptor beta chains from one sample in a study of identical twins. One entry per CDR3 protein results from TCRdb running MiXCR on the 5' RACE reads. The data show around 370,000 distinct CDR3 sequences, roughly 9% seen once. Sample: naive T cells sorted from blood. These receptors all come from a woman in her fifties or sixties in good health. Both conserved end residues are part of each CDR3. A D gene is named only where the DNA matches it firmly. Size tells how often a clone was seen (once, few, many) or the class of an expanded clone, and some rows leave it out.

clone size | J gene | V gene | D gene | CDR3 protein | CDR3 DNA
few | TRBJ2-3 | TRBV6-4 | TRBD2 | CASSVLPAGGRDTQYF | TGTGCCAGCAGTGTCCTCCCAGCGGGAGGGCGGGATACGCAGTATTTT
NA | TRBJ2-1 | TRBV24-1 | TRBD2 | CATSDLGTSGSGYEQFF | TGTGCCACCAGTGACCTAGGGACTAGCGGGAGTGGTTATGAGCAGTTCTTC
NA | TRBJ2-7 | TRBV20-1 | NA | CSARDRDGRFSYDQYF | TGCAGTGCTAGAGATCGGGACGGGAGATTCTCCTACGACCAGTACTTC
NA | TRBJ2-1 | TRBV3-1 | NA | CASSQWRAGGEQFF | TGTGCCAGCAGCCAATGGCGCGCCGGGGGAGAGCAGTTCTTC
many | TRBJ2-2 | TRBV12-3/TRBV12-4 | NA | CASSPGTPGELFF | TGTGCCAGCAGTCCCGGGACTCCCGGGGAGCTGTTTTTT
NA | TRBJ2-6 | TRBV15 | NA | CATSREMALSGANVLTF | TGTGCCACCAGCAGAGAGATGGCACTCTCTGGGGCCAACGTCCTGACTTTC
NA | TRBJ2-7 | TRBV20-1 | NA | CSARSGNVGFYEQYF | TGCAGTGCTAGGTCCGGGAATGTCGGGTTCTACGAGCAGTACTTC
many | TRBJ1-3 | TRBV2 | TRBD1 | CASSEGPAQGVSGNTIYF | TGTGCCAGCAGTGAAGGCCCTGCCCAGGGGGTCTCTGGAAACACCATATATTTT
few | TRBJ1-2 | TRBV5-1 | TRBD1 | CASSLDGTALSNYGYTF | TGCGCCAGCAGCTTGGACGGGACAGCCCTGAGTAACTATGGCTACACCTTC
NA | TRBJ2-5 | TRBV6-5 | NA | CASSYSSLQETQYF | TGTGCCAGCAGTTACTCGAGCCTTCAAGAGACCCAGTACTTC
few | TRBJ2-1 | TRBV3-1 | NA | CASSQSPRPNEQFF | TGTGCCAGCAGCCAATCCCCTCGCCCCAATGAGCAGTTCTTC
few | TRBJ2-1 | TRBV20-1 | NA | CSIPDPRLVGVQQFF | TGCAGTATACCCGATCCAAGACTAGTCGGAGTTCAGCAGTTCTTC
few | TRBJ2-1 | TRBV7-3 | TRBD1 | CASSPDRAYNEQFF | TGTGCCAGCAGCCCGGACAGGGCCTACAATGAGCAGTTCTTC
many | TRBJ2-1 | TRBV20-1 | TRBD1 | CSARPEGQGVNEQFF | TGCAGTGCCAGACCCGAGGGACAGGGGGTTAATGAGCAGTTCTTC
few | TRBJ2-1 | TRBV20-1 | TRBD2 | CSAFSLTSGIDNEQFF | TGCAGTGCTTTTTCCCTTACTAGCGGGATAGACAATGAGCAGTTCTTC
few | TRBJ2-1 | TRBV6-5 | TRBD2 | CASSSSGTRGEQFF | TGTGCCAGCAGCTCTAGCGGGACAAGGGGTGAGCAGTTCTTC
many | TRBJ2-3 | TRBV5-1 | TRBD1 | CASSFRQGGTDTQYF | TGCGCCAGCAGCTTTCGACAGGGGGGCACAGATACGCAGTATTTT
many | TRBJ1-5 | TRBV28 | NA | CASRRDGSNQPQHF | TGTGCCAGCAGGAGGGACGGCAGCAATCAGCCCCAGCATTTT
NA | TRBJ2-1 | TRBV20-1 | TRBD2 | CSARDKDGLAGRNEQFF | TGCAGTGCTAGAGATAAAGACGGTCTAGCGGGAAGGAATGAGCAGTTCTTC
NA | TRBJ1-3 | TRBV7-9 | NA | CASSDPGQRERSSGNTIYF | TGTGCCAGCAGCGACCCGGGACAAAGGGAGCGGAGCTCTGGAAACACCATATATTTT
few | TRBJ2-1 | TRBV25-1 | TRBD2 | CASSPPSGRVNNEQFF | TGTGCCAGCAGTCCCCCTAGCGGGAGAGTCAACAATGAGCAGTTCTTC
NA | TRBJ2-1 | TRBV9 | NA | CASSVDWYNEQFF | TGTGCCAGCAGCGTAGACTGGTACAATGAGCAGTTCTTC
NA | TRBJ2-5 | TRBV5-1 | TRBD1 | CASSLGDRVLETQYF | TGCGCCAGCAGCTTGGGGGACAGGGTTTTAGAGACCCAGTACTTC
NA | TRBJ2-3 | TRBV20-1 | NA | CSAPQKRATRFTDTQYF | TGCAGTGCGCCTCAGAAAAGGGCCACTCGTTTCACAGATACGCAGTATTTT
NA | TRBJ2-3 | TRBV5-1 | NA | CASSSFSPQGTDTQYF | TGCGCCAGCAGCTCTTTTTCCCCTCAGGGCACAGATACGCAGTATTTT
few | TRBJ1-2 | TRBV11-2 | NA | CASSSADPTENYGSTF | TGTGCCAGCAGCTCGGCAGACCCGACAGAGAACTATGGCTCCACCTTC
few | TRBJ2-5 | TRBV7-8 | NA | CASSLLLSQTTQETQYF | TGTGCCAGCAGCTTACTATTGTCTCAAACAACCCAAGAGACCCAGTACTTC
NA | TRBJ2-1 | TRBV10-3 | NA | CAISESPLGPNNKQFF | TGTGCCATCAGTGAGTCTCCGTTGGGACCGAACAATAAGCAGTTCTTC
few | TRBJ1-5 | TRBV27 | NA | CASSSSPPSYSNQPQHF | TGTGCCAGCAGTTCAAGCCCTCCTTCTTATAGCAATCAGCCCCAGCATTTT
NA | TRBJ2-5 | TRBV29-1 | NA | CSVEEGLYLETQYF | TGCAGCGTTGAAGAGGGGCTATACCTGGAGACCCAGTACTTC
few | TRBJ2-7 | TRBV3-1 | TRBD2 | CASSQDIISGSNDEQYF | TGTGCCAGCAGCCAAGATATCATTAGCGGGAGTAACGACGAGCAGTACTTC
few | TRBJ1-1 | TRBV13 | TRBD1 | CASSPLGQGYTEAFF | TGTGCCAGCAGCCCACTAGGACAGGGGTACACTGAAGCTTTCTTT
few | TRBJ2-5 | TRBV29-1 | TRBD2 | CSVVGTNQETQYF | TGCAGCGTCGTAGGGACTAACCAAGAGACCCAGTACTTC
few | TRBJ2-1 | TRBV3-1 | NA | CASSQESGLKSNEQFF | TGTGCCAGCAGCCAAGAGTCAGGGCTTAAGAGCAATGAGCAGTTCTTC
NA | TRBJ2-4 | TRBV28 | TRBD1 | CASSYPGGNIQYF | TGTGCCAGCAGTTATCCAGGGGGAAACATTCAGTACTTC
few | TRBJ1-1 | TRBV14 | NA | CASTTLSLPYEAFF | TGTGCCAGCACCACGTTATCCCTACCTTATGAAGCTTTCTTT
few | TRBJ2-1 | TRBV4-1 | TRBD2 | CASSHPGTSGRGEQFF | TGCGCCAGCAGCCACCCCGGGACTAGCGGGAGAGGAGAGCAGTTCTTC